The entry below describes one TCR beta chain. This specimen comes from a study of blood T cell repertoires in COVID-19. Background on the study: Researchers got acute and convalescent COVID-19 samples from the United States, Italy and Spain.

V lost 7 bases and J lost 0, with 12 bases in between. The CDR3 has 15 residues. Per germline, CDR1 SNHLY and CDR2 FYNNEI. As handled by the study authors: Estimation of nucleated cell counts relied on the amplification of reference gene primers. Libraries were prepared by immunoSEQ multiplex PCR; TCRdb keeps only in-frame clonotypes and omits some of them. V and J calls and clone size are given by that table; D and trimming were obtained from the DNA. The data hold about 410,000 clones, with about 91% observed a single time. This chain connects TRBV2 to TRBJ2-2; tentatively, D is TRBD2 (6 bases). The sequencing sample was made of peripheral blood. This TCR was sampled from a woman in her 40s with COVID-19, enrolled during active disease. The CDR3 nucleotides read TGTGCCAGCAAAAATAGCGGTTCGAACACCGGGGAGCTGTTTTTT. Translated, it gives CASKNSGSNTGELFF.